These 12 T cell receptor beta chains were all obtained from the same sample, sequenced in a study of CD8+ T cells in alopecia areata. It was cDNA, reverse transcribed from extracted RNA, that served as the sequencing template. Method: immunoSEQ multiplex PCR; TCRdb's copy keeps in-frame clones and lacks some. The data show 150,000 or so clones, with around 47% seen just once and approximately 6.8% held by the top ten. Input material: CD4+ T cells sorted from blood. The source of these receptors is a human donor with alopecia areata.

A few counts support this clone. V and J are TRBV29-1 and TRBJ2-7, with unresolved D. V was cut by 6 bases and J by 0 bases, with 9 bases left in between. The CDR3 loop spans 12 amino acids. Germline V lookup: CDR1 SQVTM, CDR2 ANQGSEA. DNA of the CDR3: TGCAGCGTGGCACTTAGCTCCTACGAGCAGTACTTC. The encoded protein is CSVALSSYEQYF.

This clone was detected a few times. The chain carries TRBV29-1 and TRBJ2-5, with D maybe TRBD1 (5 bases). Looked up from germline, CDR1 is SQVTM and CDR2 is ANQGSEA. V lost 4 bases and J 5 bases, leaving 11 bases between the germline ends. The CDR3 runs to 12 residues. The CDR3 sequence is CSVVRVRETQYF. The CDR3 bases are TGCAGCGTTGTCAGGGTTAGGGAGACCCAGTACTTC.

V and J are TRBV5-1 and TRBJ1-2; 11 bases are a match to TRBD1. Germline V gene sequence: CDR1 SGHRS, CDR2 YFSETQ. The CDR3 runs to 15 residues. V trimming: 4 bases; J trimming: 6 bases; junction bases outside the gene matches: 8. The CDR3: CASSADRGPLHGYTF. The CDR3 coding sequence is TGCGCCAGCAGCGCGGACAGGGGGCCGCTTCATGGCTACACCTTC.

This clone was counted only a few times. As DNA, the CDR3 is TGTGCCAGCTCATCCGGGACAGGGGGAAGTGCTTTCTTT. It is translated as CASSSGTGGSAFF. The chain combines TRBV18 with TRBJ1-1; TRBD1 agrees at 11 bases. The CDR3 spans 13 residues. Trimming at V came to 5 bases and at J to 11 bases, leaving 7 bases not matched to a gene. Germline-derived CDR1 and CDR2 are KGHSH and LQKENI.

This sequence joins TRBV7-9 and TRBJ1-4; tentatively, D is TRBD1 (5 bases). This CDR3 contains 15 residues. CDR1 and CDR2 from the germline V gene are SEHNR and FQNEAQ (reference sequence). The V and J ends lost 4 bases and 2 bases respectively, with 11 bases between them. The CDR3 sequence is CASSYAGTTNEKLFF. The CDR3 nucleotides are TGTGCCAGCAGCTACGCAGGGACGACTAATGAAAAACTGTTTTTT.

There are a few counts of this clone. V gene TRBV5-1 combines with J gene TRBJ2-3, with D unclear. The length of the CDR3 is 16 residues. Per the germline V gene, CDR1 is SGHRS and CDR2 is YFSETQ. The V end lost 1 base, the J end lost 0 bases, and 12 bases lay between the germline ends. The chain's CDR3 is CASSLTPSSSTDTQYF. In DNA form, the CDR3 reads TGCGCCAGCAGCTTGACCCCGTCCTCTAGCACAGATACGCAGTATTTT.

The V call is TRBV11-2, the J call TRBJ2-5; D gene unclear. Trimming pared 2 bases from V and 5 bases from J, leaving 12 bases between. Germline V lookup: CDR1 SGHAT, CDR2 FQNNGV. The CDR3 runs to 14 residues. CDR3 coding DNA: TGTGCCAGCAGCTTAAGAGCATCCCTGGAGACCCAGTACTTC. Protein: CASSLRASLETQYF.

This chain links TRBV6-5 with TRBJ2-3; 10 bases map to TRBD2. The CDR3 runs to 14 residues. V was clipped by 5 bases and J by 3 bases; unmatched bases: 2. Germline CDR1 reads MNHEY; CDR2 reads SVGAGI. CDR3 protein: CASSLAGATDTQYF. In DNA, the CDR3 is TGTGCCAGCAGTCTAGCGGGAGCAACAGATACGCAGTATTTT.

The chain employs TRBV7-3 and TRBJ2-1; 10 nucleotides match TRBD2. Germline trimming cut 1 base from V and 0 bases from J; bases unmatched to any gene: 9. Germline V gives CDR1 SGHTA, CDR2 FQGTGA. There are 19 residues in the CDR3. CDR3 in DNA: TGTGCCAGCAGCTTAATCGCGACTAGCGGGCAGAGCTCCTACAATGAGCAGTTCTTC. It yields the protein CASSLIATSGQSSYNEQFF.

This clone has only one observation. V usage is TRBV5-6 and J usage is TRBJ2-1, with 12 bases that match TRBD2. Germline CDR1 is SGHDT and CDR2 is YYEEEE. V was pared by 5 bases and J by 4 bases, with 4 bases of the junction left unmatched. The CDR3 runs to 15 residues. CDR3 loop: CASRTSGSRYNEQFF. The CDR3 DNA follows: TGTGCCAGCAGGACTAGCGGGAGCCGTTACAATGAGCAGTTCTTC.

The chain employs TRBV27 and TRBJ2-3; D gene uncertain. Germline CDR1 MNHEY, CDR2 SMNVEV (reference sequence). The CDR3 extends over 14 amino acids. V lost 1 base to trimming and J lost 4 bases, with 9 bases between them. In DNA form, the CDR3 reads TGTGCCAGCAGTTTATATATGGACGCAGATACGCAGTATTTT. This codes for CASSLYMDADTQYF.

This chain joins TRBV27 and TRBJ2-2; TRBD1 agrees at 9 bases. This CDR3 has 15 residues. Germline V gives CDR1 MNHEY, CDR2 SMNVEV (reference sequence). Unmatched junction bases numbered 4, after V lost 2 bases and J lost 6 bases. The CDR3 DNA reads TGTGCCAGCAGTTTAGGGACAGGGTTTCCCGGGGAGCTGTTTTTT. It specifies CASSLGTGFPGELFF.